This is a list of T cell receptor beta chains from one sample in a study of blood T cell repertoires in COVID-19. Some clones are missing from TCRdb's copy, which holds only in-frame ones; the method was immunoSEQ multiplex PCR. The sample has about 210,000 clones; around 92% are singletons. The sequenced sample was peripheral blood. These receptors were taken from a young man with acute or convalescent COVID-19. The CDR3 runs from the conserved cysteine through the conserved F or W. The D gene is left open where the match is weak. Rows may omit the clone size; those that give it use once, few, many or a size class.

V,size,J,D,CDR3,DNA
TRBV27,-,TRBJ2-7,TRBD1,CASSSGRTGITYEQYF,TGTGCCAGCAGTAGTGGTAGGACAGGGATAACCTACGAGCAGTACTTC
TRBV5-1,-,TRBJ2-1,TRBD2,CASSSSGRYDEQFF,TGCGCCAGCAGCTCCAGCGGGAGATACGATGAGCAGTTCTTC
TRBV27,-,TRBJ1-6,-,CASGEWDINSPLHF,TGTGCCAGTGGGGAGTGGGACATCAATTCACCCCTCCACTTT
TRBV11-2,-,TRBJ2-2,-,CASSLATQELFF,TGTGCCAGCAGCTTAGCTACTCAGGAGCTGTTTTTT
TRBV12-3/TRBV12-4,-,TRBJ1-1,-,CASSFSGNTEAFF,TGTGCCAGCAGCTTTTCGGGGAACACTGAAGCTTTCTTT
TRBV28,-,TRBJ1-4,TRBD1,CASSLWAPGQGGEKLFF,TGTGCCAGCAGTTTATGGGCCCCGGGACAGGGAGGCGAAAAACTGTTTTTT
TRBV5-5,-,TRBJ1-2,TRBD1,CASSLVTGSVTNYGYTF,TGTGCCAGCAGCTTGGTGACAGGGTCGGTGACTAACTATGGCTACACCTTC
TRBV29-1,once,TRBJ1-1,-,CSVVMGAGSEAFF,TGCAGCGTTGTAATGGGGGCAGGATCGGAAGCTTTCTTT
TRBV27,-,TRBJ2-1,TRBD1,CASQPQGQASFFDEQFF,TGTGCCAGCCAACCACAGGGACAGGCGTCTTTCTTTGATGAGCAGTTCTTC
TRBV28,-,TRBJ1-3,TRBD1,CASSLGQGRNTIYF,TGTGCCAGCAGCCTAGGACAGGGTCGGAACACCATATATTTT
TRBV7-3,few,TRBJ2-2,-,CASSPWPITGELFF,TGTGCCAGCAGCCCCTGGCCCATCACCGGGGAGCTGTTTTTT
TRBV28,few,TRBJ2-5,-,CASSTYRERETQYF,TGTGCCAGCAGTACCTACAGAGAACGAGAGACCCAGTACTTC
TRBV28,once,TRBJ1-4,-,CASSSYPFNEKLFF,TGTGCCAGCAGTTCCTACCCATTTAATGAAAAACTGTTTTTT
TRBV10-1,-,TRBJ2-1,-,CASSESGAFEQFF,TGCGCCAGCAGTGAGTCGGGGGCATTTGAGCAGTTCTTC
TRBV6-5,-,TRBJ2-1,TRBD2,CASSYREGYNEQFF,TGTGCCAGCAGTTACAGGGAGGGCTACAATGAGCAGTTCTTC
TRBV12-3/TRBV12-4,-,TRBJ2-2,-,CAMRASTGELFF,TGTGCCATGAGGGCTTCCACCGGGGAGCTGTTTTTT
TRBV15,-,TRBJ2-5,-,CATSSQRAEWETQYF,TGTGCCACCAGCAGTCAGCGGGCTGAGTGGGAGACCCAGTACTTC
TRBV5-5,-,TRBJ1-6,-,CASSLRGSSYNSPLHF,TGTGCCAGCAGCCTCAGGGGTAGCTCCTATAATTCACCCCTCCACTTT
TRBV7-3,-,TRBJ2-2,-,CASSRGTGELFF,TGTGCCAGCAGCCGGGGTACCGGGGAGCTGTTTTTT
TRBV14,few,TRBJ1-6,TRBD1,CASSRKHGTVYSPLHF,TGTGCCAGCAGCCGGAAACACGGGACAGTATATTCACCCCTCCACTTT
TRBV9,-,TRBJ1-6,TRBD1,CASSSNRGPLHF,TGTGCCAGCAGCTCCAACAGGGGACCCCTCCACTTT
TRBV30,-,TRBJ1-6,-,CAWSGTWVAYNSPLHF,TGTGCCTGGAGTGGGACTTGGGTGGCCTATAATTCACCCCTCCACTTT
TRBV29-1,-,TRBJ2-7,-,CSVTHPTGISYEQYF,TGCAGCGTTACCCACCCAACAGGCATCTCCTACGAGCAGTACTTC
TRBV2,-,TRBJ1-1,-,CASSNSPEAFF,TGTGCCAGCAGTAACAGCCCAGAAGCTTTCTTT
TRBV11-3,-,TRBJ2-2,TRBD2,CASTRGAGELFF,TGTGCCAGCACCCGGGGGGCCGGGGAGCTGTTTTTT
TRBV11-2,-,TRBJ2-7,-,CASSLVAGLYEQYF,TGTGCCAGCAGCTTAGTGGCAGGGCTGTACGAGCAGTACTTC
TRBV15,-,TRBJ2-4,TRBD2,CATSRGLAGSLAKNIQYF,TGTGCCACCAGCAGGGGACTAGCGGGATCCCTAGCCAAAAACATTCAGTACTTC
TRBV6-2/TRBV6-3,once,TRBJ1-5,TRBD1,CASSATGEGQPQHF,TGTGCCAGCAGTGCGACAGGGGAGGGCCAGCCCCAGCATTTT
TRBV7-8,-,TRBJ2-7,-,CASSIGQKRYEQYF,TGTGCCAGCAGCATTGGACAGAAAAGGTACGAGCAGTACTTC
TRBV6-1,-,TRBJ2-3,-,CASSEPRQAITDTQYF,TGTGCCAGCAGTGAGCCCCGACAGGCGATCACAGATACGCAGTATTTT
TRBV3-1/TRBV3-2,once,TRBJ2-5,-,CASSRLGGETQYF,TGTGCCAGCAGCCGGTTAGGAGGAGAGACCCAGTACTTC
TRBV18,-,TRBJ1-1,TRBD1,CASSQDRDREAFF,TGTGCCAGCTCACAGGACAGGGATCGGGAAGCTTTCTTT
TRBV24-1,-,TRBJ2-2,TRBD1,CATSDLGQAGTGELFF,TGTGCCACCAGTGATTTAGGACAGGCAGGCACCGGGGAGCTGTTTTTT
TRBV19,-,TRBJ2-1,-,CASSIWGDEQFF,TGTGCCAGTAGTATCTGGGGGGATGAGCAGTTCTTC
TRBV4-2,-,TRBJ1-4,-,CASSQVVLGTGGWEKLFF,TGTGCCAGCAGCCAAGTTGTGTTAGGGACCGGGGGTTGGGAAAAACTGTTTTTT
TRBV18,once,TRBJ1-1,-,CASSRTSSEAFF,TGTGCCAGCTCACGAACTTCGTCTGAAGCTTTCTTT
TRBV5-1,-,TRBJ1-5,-,CASSPTGQLGQPQHF,TGCGCCAGCAGTCCCACAGGGCAACTAGGCCAGCCCCAGCATTTT
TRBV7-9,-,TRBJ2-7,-,CASSSRGFLSQYF,TGTGCCAGCAGCTCCAGGGGTTTCCTGTCTCAGTACTTC
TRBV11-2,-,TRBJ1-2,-,CASSFSSDSGTYTF,TGTGCCAGCAGCTTTAGTTCGGACAGTGGAACCTACACCTTC
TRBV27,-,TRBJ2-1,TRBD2,CASSYASGNNEQFF,TGTGCCAGCAGTTACGCTAGCGGAAACAATGAGCAGTTCTTC
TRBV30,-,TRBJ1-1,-,CAWGGQLNTEAFF,TGTGCCTGGGGGGGACAACTGAACACTGAAGCTTTCTTT
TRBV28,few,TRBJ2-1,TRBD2,CASSTSGGNNEQFF,TGTGCCAGCAGTACTAGCGGGGGAAACAATGAGCAGTTCTTC
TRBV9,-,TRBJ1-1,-,CASSAQQSQAATEAFF,TGTGCCAGCAGCGCCCAGCAGTCACAGGCGGCCACTGAAGCTTTCTTT
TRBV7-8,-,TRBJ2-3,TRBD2,CASSLRAGVDTQYF,TGTGCCAGCAGCTTAAGGGCGGGAGTGGATACGCAGTATTTT
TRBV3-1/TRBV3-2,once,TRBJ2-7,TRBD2,CASSREGYEQYF,TGTGCCAGCAGCCGGGAGGGCTACGAGCAGTACTTC
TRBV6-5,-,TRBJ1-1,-,CASTGMVGTEAFF,TGTGCCAGCACAGGGATGGTAGGGACTGAAGCTTTCTTT
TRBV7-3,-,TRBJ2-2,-,CASSPRGATNTGELFF,TGTGCCAGCAGCCCCCGGGGAGCTACGAACACCGGGGAGCTGTTTTTT
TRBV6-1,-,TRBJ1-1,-,CASSDRLPPEAFF,TGTGCCAGCAGTGATCGACTTCCCCCCGAAGCTTTCTTT
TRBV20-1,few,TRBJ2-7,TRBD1,CSASTPGTGGFEQYF,TGCAGTGCTAGTACCCCCGGGACAGGGGGCTTCGAGCAGTACTTC
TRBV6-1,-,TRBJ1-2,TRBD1,CASSDGTGRYYGYTF,TGTGCCAGCAGTGACGGGACAGGGCGATACTATGGCTACACCTTC
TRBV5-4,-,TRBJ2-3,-,CASSFPSTDTQYF,TGTGCCAGCAGCTTTCCTAGCACAGATACGCAGTATTTT
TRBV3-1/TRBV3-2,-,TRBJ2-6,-,CASSQDTGANVLTF,TGTGCCAGCAGCCAAGATACTGGGGCCAACGTCCTGACTTTC
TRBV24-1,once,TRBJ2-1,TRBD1,CATSDPGQGENEQFF,TGTGCCACCAGTGACCCGGGACAGGGGGAAAATGAGCAGTTCTTC